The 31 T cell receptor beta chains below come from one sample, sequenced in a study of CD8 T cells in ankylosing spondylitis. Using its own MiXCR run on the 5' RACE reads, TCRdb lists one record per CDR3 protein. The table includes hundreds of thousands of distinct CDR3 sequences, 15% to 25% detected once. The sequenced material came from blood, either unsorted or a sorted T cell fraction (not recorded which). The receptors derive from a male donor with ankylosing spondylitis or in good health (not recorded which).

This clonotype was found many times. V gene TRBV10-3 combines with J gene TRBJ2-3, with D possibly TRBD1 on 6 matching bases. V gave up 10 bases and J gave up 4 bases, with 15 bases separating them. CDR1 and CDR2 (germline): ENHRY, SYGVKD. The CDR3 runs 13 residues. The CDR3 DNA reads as TGTGCCACTCGGGACACCCACGCAGATACGCAGTATTTT. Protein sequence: CATRDTHADTQYF.

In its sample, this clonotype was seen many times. DNA of the CDR3: TGTGCCAGCAGCCAAGTGGGGAATGAGCAGTTCTTC. This sequence encodes CASSQVGNEQFF. The gene calls are TRBV3-1 and TRBJ2-1; D is ambiguous. The CDR3 covers 12 residues. Germline V CDR1 and CDR2: LGHDT, YNNKEL (reference sequence). V was shortened by 1 base and J by 7 bases, with 5 bases between the two germline ends.

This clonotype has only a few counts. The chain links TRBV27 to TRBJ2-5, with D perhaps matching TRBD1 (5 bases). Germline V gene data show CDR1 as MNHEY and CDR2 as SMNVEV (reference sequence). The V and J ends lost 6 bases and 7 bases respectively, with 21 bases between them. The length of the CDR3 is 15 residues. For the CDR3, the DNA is TGTGCCAGCAGCCTGCTTGGACAATCCCGAAGGACCCAGTACTTC. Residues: CASSLLGQSRRTQYF.

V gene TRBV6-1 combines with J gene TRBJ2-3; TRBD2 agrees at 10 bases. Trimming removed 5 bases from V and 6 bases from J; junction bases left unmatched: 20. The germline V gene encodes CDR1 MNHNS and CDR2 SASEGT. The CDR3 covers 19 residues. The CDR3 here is CASSPQNPSGRALADTQYF. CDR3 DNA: TGTGCCAGCAGTCCTCAGAACCCGAGCGGGAGGGCCTTGGCTGATACGCAGTATTTT.

CDR3 nucleotides: TGTGCCAGCAGCCCTAACTACGAGCAGTACGTC. Amino acids: CASSPNYEQYV. The chain joins TRBV3-1 to TRBJ2-7; no clear D gene. Germline V gene lookup returns CDR1 LGHDT and CDR2 YNNKEL (reference sequence). The CDR3 is made up of 11 amino acids. V lost 4 bases and J 3 bases, leaving 4 bases between the germline ends.

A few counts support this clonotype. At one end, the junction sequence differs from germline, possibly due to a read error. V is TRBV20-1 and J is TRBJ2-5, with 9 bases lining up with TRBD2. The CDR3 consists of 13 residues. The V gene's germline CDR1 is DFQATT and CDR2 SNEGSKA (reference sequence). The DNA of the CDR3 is TGCAGTGCAAGAGCGGGGGGAAAAGAGACCCAGTACTTC. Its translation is CSARAGGKETQYF.

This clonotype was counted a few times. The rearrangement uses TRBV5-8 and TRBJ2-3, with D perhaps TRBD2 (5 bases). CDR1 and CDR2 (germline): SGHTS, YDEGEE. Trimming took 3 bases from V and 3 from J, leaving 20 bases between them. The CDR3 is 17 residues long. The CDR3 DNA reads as TGTGCCAGCAGCTCGGGCTTAGGCTCTAGCAGGACAGATACGCAGTATTTT. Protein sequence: CASSSGLGSSRTDTQYF.

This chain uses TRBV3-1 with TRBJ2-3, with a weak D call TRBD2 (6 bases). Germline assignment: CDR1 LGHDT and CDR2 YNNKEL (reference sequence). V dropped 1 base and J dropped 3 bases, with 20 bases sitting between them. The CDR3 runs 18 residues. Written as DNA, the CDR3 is TGTGCCAGCAGCCAAGCTTTTTCGGGAGCGGTAAAAACAGATACGCAGTATTTT. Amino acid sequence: CASSQAFSGAVKTDTQYF.

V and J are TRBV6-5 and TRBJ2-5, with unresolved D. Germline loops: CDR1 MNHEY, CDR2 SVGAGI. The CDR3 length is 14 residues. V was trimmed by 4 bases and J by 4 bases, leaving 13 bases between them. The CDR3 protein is CASSSFTGPETQYF. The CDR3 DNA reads TGTGCCAGCAGTTCATTCACCGGCCCAGAGACCCAGTACTTC.

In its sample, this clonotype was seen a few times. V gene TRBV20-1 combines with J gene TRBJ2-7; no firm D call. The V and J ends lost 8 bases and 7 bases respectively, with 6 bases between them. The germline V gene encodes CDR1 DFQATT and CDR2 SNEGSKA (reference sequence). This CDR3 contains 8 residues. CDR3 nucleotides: TGCAGTCCCGGTGAGCAGTACGTC. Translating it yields CSPGEQYV.

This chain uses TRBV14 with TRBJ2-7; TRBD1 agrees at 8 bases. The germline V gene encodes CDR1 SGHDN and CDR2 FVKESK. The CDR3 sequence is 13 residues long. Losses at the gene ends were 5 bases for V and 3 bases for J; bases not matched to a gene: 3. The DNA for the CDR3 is TGTGCCAGCAGCACTGGACAGGGCTACGAGCAGTACGTC. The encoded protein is CASSTGQGYEQYV.

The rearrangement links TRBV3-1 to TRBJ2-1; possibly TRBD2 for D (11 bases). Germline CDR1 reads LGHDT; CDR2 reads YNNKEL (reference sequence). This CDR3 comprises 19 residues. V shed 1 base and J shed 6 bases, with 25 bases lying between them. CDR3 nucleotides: TGTGCCAGCAGCCAAGGTCGGGACAGGGGTACTAGCGGGGGCAATGAGCAGTTCTTC. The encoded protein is CASSQGRDRGTSGGNEQFF.

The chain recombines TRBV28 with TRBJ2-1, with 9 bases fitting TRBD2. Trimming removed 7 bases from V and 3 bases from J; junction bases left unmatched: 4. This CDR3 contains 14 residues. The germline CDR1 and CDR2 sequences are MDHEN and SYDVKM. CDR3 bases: TGTGCCAGCACAAATAGCGGGGGCTACAATGAGCAGTTCTTC. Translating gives CASTNSGGYNEQFF.

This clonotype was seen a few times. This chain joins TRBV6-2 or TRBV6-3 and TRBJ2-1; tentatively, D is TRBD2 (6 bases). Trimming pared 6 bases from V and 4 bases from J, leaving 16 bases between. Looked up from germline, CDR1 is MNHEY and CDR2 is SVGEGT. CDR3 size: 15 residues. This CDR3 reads CASRTIGTGYNEQFF. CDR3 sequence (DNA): TGTGCCAGCAGGACGATCGGGACTGGTTACAATGAGCAGTTCTTC.

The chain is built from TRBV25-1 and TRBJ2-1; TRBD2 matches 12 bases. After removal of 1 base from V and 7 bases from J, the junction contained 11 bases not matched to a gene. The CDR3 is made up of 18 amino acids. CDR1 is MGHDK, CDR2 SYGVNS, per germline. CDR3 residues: CASSESVGLAGGRNEQFF. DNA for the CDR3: TGTGCCAGCAGTGAATCCGTGGGGCTAGCGGGAGGGAGAAATGAGCAGTTCTTC.

The CDR3 loop is CSVDGGGLTDTQYF. CDR3 in DNA: TGCAGCGTTGATGGGGGGGGCCTCACAGATACGCAGTATTTT. V usage is TRBV29-1 and J usage is TRBJ2-3, with D possibly being TRBD2 (7 bases). Looked up from germline, CDR1 is SQVTM and CDR2 is ANQGSEA. The V and J ends lost 3 bases and 2 bases respectively, with 12 bases between them. CDR3 size: 14 residues.

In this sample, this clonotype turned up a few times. The CDR3 coding sequence is TGCGCCAGCAGCTTGTTGGGGGCAGGAGAGACCCAGTACTTC. It encodes CASSLLGAGETQYF. The chain joins TRBV5-1 to TRBJ2-5, with D possibly matching TRBD1 (6 bases). V shed 1 base and J shed 4 bases, with 11 bases lying between them. The CDR3 extends over 14 amino acids. Germline V gene sequence: CDR1 SGHRS, CDR2 YFSETQ.

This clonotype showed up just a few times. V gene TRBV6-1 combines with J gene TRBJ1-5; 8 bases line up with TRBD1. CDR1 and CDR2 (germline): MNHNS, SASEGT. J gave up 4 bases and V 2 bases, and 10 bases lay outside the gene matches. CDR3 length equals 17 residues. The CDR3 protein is CASSEYHRTGWNQPQHF. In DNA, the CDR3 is TGTGCCAGCAGTGAATACCACAGGACAGGGTGGAATCAGCCCCAGCATTTT.

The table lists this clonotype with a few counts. This CDR3 is CASSMRLAEKQETQYF. The CDR3 nucleotides are TGTGCCAGCAGTATGCGACTAGCGGAGAAGCAAGAGACCCAGTACTTC. The chain uses TRBV12-3 or TRBV12-4 and TRBJ2-5, with TRBD2 identical over 9 bases. The CDR3 is made up of 16 amino acids. V lost 5 bases to trimming and J lost 2 bases; unmatched junction nucleotides: 9.

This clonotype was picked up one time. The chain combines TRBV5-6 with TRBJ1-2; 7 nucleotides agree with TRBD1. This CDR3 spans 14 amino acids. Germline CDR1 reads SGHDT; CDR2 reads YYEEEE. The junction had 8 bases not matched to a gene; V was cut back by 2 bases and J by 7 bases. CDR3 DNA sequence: TGTGCCAGCAGCTTCACAGGGGTCGTAACTGGCTACACCTTC. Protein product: CASSFTGVVTGYTF.

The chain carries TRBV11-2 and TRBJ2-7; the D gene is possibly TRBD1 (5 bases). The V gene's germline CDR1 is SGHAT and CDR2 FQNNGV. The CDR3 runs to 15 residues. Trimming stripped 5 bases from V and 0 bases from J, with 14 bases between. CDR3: CASSVSNGHSYEQYV. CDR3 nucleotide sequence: TGTGCCAGCAGCGTATCAAACGGACACTCCTACGAGCAGTACGTC.

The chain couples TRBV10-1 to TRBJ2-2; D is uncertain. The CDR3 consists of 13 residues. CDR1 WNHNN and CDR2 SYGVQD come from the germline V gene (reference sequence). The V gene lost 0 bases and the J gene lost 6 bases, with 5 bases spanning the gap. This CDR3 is CASSESWAGELFF. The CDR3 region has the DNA TGCGCCAGCAGTGAGTCGTGGGCCGGGGAGCTGTTTTTT.

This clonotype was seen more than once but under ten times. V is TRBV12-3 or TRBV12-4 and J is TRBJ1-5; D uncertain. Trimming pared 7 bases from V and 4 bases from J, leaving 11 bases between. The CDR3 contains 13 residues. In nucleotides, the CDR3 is TGTGCCAGCACCCAGTCGGGAAATCAGCCCCAGCATTTT. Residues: CASTQSGNQPQHF.

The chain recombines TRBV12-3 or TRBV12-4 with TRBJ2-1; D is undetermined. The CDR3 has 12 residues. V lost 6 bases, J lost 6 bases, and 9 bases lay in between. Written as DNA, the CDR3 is TGTGCCAGCAGACTGCCCCCCAATGAGCAGTTCTTC. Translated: CASRLPPNEQFF.

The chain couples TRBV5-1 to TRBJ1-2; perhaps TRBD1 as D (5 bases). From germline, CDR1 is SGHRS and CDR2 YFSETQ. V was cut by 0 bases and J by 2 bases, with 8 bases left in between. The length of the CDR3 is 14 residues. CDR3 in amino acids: CASSLGDRNYGYTF. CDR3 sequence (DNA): TGCGCCAGCAGCTTGGGGGACCGGAACTATGGCTACACCTTC.

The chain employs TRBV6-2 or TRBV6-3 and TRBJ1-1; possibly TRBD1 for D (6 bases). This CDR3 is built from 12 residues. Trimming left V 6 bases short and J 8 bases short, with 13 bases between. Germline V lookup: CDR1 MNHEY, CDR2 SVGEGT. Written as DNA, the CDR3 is TGTGCCAGCAGCTTCAACAGGGTGGAAGCTTTCTTT. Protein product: CASSFNRVEAFF.

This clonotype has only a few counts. CDR3 nucleotides: TGTGCCAGCGGACAGGGGGCTGGTGGCTACACCTTC. It yields the protein CASGQGAGGYTF. The gene calls are TRBV6-1 and TRBJ1-2; 11 positions agree with TRBD1. The junction had 3 bases not matched to a gene; V was cut back by 8 bases and J by 7 bases. This CDR3 contains 12 residues. CDR1 and CDR2 (germline): MNHNS, SASEGT.

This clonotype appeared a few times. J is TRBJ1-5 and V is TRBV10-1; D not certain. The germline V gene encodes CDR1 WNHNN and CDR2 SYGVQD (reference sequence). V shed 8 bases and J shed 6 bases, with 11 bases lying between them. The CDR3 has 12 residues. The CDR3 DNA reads TGCGCCAGCCAACATAGTGGTCAGCCCCAGCATTTT. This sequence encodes CASQHSGQPQHF.

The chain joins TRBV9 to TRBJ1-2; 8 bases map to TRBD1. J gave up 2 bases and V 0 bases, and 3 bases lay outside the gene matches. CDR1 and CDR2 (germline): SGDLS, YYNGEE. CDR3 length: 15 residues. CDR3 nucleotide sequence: TGTGCCAGCAGCGTAGGGACAGGGTTAAACTATGGCTACACCTTC. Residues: CASSVGTGLNYGYTF.

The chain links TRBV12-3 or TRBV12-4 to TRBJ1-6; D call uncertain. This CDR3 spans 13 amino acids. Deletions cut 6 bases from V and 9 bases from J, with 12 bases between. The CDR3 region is CASSGPPGSPLHF. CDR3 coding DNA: TGTGCCAGCAGCGGGCCGCCTGGTTCACCCCTCCACTTT.

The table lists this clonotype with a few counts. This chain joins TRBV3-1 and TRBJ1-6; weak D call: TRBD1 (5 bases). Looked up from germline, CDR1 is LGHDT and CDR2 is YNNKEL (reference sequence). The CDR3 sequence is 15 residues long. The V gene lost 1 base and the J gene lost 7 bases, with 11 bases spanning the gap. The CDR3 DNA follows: TGTGCCAGCAGCCAAGGCCGGGGGGGGAATTCACCCCTCCACTTT. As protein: CASSQGRGGNSPLHF.